This T cell receptor (beta chain) was retrieved from a study of neurological immune-mediated disorders. The overall study: The multiple sclerosis group of about 35 included approximately 30 relapsing-remitting and 3 secondary progressive patients.

Overall study results and limits: Private repertoires in all groups were suggested, as expanded clones shared no CDR3 amino acid sequences across subjects. Among 34 multiple sclerosis patients, phylogenetic grouping put the repertoires of 18 into a single related-CDR3 cluster, a possible signature.

At least ten counts were recorded for this clonotype. Its antigen remains unidentified. This CDR3 comprises 16 residues. The germline V gene encodes CDR1 KGHSH and CDR2 LQKENI. V lost 4 bases to trimming and J lost 4 bases; unmatched junction nucleotides: 7. MiXCR was run by TCRdb on the 5' RACE reads, yielding one entry per CDR3 protein. The repertoire holds more than 45,000 distinct CDR3 sequences, with around 3.5% as singletons. This receptor was identified in a woman in her 30s with multiple sclerosis. V usage is TRBV18 and J usage is TRBJ2-1, with 10 bases aligning to TRBD2. Sequenced: PBMCs. CDR3 nucleotides: TGTGCCAGCTCACGAACTACTAGCGGGGTATACAATGAGCAGTTCTTC. It encodes CASSRTTSGVYNEQFF.